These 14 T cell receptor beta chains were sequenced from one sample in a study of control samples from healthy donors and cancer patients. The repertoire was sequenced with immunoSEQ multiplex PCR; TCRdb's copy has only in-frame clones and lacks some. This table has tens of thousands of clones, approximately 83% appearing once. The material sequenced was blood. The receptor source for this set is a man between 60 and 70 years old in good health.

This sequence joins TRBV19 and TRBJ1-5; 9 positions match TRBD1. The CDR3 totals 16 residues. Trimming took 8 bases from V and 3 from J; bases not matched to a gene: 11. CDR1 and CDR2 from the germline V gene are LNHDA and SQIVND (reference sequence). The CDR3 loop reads CASQGPGQGINQPQHF. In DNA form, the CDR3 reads TGTGCCAGTCAAGGACCGGGACAGGGTATCAATCAGCCCCAGCATTTT.

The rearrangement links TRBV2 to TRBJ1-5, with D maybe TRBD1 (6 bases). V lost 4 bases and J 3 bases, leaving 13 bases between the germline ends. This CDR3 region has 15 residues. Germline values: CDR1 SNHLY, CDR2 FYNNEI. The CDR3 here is CASSVGPGANQPQHF. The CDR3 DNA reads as TGTGCCAGCAGTGTGGGTCCGGGGGCCAATCAGCCCCAGCATTTT.

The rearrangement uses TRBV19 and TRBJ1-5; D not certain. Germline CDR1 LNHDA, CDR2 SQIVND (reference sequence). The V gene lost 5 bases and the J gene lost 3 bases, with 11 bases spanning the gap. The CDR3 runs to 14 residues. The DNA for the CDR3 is TGTGCCAGTAGTCCACCAACGAACAATCAGCCCCAGCATTTT. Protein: CASSPPTNNQPQHF.

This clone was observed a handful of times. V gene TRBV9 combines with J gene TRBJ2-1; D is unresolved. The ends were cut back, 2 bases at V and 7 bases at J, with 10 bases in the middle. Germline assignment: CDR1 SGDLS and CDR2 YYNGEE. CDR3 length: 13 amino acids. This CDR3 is CASSVFSENEQFF. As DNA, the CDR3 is TGTGCCAGCAGCGTTTTTTCGGAAAATGAGCAGTTCTTC.

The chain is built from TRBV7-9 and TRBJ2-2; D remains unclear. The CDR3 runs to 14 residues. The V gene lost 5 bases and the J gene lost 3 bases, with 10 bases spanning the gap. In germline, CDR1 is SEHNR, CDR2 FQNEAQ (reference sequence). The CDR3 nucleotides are TGTGCCAGCAGCCCGGAGTGGCACACCGGGGAGCTGTTTTTT. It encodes CASSPEWHTGELFF.

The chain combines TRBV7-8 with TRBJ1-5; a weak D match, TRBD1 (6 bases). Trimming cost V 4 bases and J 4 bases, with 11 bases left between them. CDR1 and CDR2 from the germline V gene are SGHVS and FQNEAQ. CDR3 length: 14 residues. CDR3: CASSSGTRNQPQHF. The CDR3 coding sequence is TGTGCCAGCAGCTCCGGGACAAGGAATCAGCCCCAGCATTTT.

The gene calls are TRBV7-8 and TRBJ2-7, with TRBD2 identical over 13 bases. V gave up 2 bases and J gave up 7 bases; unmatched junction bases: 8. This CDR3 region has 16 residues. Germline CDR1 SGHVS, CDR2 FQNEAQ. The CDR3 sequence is CASSLNPGLAGVEQYF. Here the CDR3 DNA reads TGTGCCAGCAGCTTAAACCCTGGACTAGCGGGAGTAGAGCAGTACTTC.

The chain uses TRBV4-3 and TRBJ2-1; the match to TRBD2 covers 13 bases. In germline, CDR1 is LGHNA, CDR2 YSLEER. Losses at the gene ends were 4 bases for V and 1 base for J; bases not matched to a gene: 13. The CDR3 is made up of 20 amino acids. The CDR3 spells CASSPNPRTSGGGSYNEQFF. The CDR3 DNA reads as TGCGCCAGCAGCCCCAATCCTCGGACTAGCGGGGGTGGATCCTACAATGAGCAGTTCTTC.

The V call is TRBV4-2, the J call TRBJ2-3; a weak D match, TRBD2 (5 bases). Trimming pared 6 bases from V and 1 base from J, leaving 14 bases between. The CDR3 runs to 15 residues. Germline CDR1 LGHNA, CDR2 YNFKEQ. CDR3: CASSHGDIRTDTQYF. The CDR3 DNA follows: TGTGCCAGCAGTCACGGGGATATTCGCACAGATACGCAGTATTTT.

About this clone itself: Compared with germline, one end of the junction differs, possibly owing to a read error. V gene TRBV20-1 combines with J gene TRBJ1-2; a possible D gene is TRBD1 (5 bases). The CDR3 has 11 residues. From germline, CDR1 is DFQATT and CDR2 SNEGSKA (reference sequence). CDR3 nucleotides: TGCAGTGCTAGGGACCCGGGACGACCTTTCTTC. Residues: CSARDPGRPFF.

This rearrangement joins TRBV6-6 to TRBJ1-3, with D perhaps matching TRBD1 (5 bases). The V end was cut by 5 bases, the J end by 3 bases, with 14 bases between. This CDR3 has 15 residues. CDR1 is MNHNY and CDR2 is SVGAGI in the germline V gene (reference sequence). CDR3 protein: CASSHNQGLGNTIYF. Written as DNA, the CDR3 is TGTGCCAGCAGTCACAATCAGGGACTTGGAAACACCATATATTTT.

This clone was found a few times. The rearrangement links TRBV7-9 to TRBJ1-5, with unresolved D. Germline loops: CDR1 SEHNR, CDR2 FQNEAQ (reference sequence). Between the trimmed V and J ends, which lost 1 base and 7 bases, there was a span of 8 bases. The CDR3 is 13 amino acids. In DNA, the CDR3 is TGTGCCAGCAGCTTAGGTCCGGGGCAGCCCCAGCATTTT. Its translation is CASSLGPGQPQHF. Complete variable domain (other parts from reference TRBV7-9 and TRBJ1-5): DTGVSQNPRHKITKRGQNVTFRCDPISEHNRLYWYRQTLGQGPEFLTYFQNEAQLEKSRLLSDRFSAERPKGSFSTLEIQRTEQGDSAMYLCASSLGPGQPQHFGDGTRLSIL.

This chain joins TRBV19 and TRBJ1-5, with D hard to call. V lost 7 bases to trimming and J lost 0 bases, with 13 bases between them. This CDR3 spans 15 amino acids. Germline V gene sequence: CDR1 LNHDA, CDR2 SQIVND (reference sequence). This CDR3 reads CASNLDTYSNQPQHF. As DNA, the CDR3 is TGTGCCAGTAACCTAGACACATATAGCAATCAGCCCCAGCATTTT.

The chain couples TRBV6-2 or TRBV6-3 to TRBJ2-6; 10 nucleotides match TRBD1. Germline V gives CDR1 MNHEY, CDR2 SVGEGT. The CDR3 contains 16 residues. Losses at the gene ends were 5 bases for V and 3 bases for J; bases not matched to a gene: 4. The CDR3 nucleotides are TGTGCCAGCAGTGAGACAGGGGGCGGTGGGGCCAACGTCCTGACTTTC. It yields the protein CASSETGGGGANVLTF.